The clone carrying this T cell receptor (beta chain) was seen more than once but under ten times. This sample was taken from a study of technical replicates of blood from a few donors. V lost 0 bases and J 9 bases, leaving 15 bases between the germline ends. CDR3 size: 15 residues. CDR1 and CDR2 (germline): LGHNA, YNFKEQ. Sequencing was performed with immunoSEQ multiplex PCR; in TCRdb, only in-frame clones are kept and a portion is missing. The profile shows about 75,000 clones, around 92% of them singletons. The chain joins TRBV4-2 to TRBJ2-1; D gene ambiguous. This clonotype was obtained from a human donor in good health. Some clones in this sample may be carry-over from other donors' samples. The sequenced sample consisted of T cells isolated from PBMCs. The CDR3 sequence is CASSQDSKPEREQFF. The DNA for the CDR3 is TGTGCCAGCAGCCAAGATAGCAAGCCGGAGCGTGAGCAGTTCTTC.